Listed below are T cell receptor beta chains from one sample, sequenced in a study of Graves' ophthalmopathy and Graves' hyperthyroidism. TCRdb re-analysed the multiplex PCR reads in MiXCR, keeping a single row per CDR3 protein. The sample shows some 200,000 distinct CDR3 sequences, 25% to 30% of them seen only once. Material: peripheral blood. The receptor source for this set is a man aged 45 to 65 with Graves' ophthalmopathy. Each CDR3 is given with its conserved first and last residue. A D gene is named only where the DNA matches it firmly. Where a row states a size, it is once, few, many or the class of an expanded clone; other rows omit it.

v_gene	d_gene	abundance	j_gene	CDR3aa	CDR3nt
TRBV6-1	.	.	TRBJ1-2	CASYGWHREDYGYTF	TGTGCCAGCTACGGTTGGCACAGGGAGGACTATGGCTACACCTTC
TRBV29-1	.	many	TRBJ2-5	CVLRGLGETQYF	TGCGTCCTAAGAGGCTTGGGGGAGACCCAGTACTTC
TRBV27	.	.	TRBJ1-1	CASSLSGTRIEAFF	TGTGCCAGCAGTTTATCGGGGACTCGGATTGAAGCTTTCTTT
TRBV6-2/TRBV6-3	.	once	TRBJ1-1	CASRQSWNTEAFF	TGTGCCAGCAGACAGTCATGGAACACTGAAGCTTTCTTT
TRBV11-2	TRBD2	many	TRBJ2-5	CASSGDWRGQETQYF	TGTGCCAGCAGCGGGGACTGGCGGGGGCAAGAGACCCAGTACTTC
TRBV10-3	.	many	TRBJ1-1	CAIRTTSLTQGTEAFF	TGTGCCATCAGGACAACCAGTCTAACACAGGGCACTGAAGCTTTCTTT
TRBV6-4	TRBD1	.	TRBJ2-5	CASSREGAGETQYF	TGTGCCAGCAGTCGCGAGGGGGCGGGAGAGACCCAGTACTTC
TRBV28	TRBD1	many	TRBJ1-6	CASTRQGADSPLHF	TGTGCCAGCACTCGGCAGGGGGCTGATTCACCCCTCCACTTT
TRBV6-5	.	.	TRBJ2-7	CASSYSGPRSSYEQYF	TGTGCCAGCAGTTACTCTGGGCCCCGGAGCTCCTACGAGCAGTACTTC
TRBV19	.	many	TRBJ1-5	CASIGGRGQPQHF	TGTGCCAGTATTGGGGGGCGGGGGCAGCCCCAGCATTTT
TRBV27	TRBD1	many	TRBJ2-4	CASSSRQGENIQYF	TGTGCCAGCAGTTCGCGACAGGGTGAAAACATTCAGTACTTC
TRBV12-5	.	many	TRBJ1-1	CASRIGGVNTEAFF	TGTGCTAGCAGAATCGGGGGGGTAAACACTGAAGCTTTCTTT
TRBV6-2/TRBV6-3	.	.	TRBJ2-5	CASSWEDQETQYF	TGTGCCAGCAGTTGGGAGGACCAAGAGACCCAGTACTTC
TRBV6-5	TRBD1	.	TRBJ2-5	CASSLRDRGPSWETQYF	TGTGCCAGCAGTTTAAGGGACAGGGGTCCGTCTTGGGAGACCCAGTACTTC
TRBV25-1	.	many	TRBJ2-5	CASSVGFGETQYF	TGTGCCAGCAGTGTGGGATTCGGGGAGACCCAGTACTTC
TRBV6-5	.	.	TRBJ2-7	CASSYSRVVGYEQYF	TGTGCCAGCAGTTACTCCAGGGTCGTGGGTTACGAGCAGTACTTC
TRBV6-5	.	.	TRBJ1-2	CASSHSRMETPGYTF	TGTGCCAGCAGTCACTCCCGCATGGAGACCCCTGGCTACACCTTC
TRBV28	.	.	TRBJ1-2	CASRRVRGTYGYTF	TGTGCCAGCAGACGGGTCAGGGGTACCTATGGCTACACCTTC
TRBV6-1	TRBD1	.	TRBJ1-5	CASSEVGTGGMNQPQHF	TGTGCCAGCAGTGAAGTGGGGACAGGGGGAATGAACCAGCCCCAGCATTTT
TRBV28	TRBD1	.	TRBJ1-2	CASTKGQGGGGYTF	TGTGCCAGCACCAAGGGACAGGGAGGCGGTGGCTACACCTTC
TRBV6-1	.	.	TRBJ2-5	CASTTLWASKLETQYF	TGTGCCAGCACCACCCTTTGGGCTAGCAAGTTGGAGACCCAGTACTTC
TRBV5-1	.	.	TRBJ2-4	CASSPTERLAKNIQYF	TGCGCCAGCAGCCCAACAGAACGACTAGCCAAAAACATTCAGTACTTC
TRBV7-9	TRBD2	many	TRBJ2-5	CASSPPRVAGVETQYF	TGTGCCAGCAGCCCGCCGCGGGTAGCGGGAGTAGAGACCCAGTACTTC
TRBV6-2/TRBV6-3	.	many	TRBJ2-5	CASSYPQETQYF	TGTGCCAGCAGTTACCCACAAGAGACCCAGTACTTC
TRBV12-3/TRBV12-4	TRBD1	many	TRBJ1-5	CAIQGAGPNQPQHF	TGTGCCATACAGGGGGCCGGTCCCAATCAGCCCCAGCATTTT
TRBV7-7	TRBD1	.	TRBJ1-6	CASSQGGTGGYNSPLHF	TGTGCTAGCAGCCAGGGGGGAACAGGGGGCTATAATTCACCCCTCCACTTT
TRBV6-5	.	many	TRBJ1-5	CASIGGESNQPQHF	TGTGCCAGCATCGGTGGAGAGAGCAATCAGCCCCAGCATTTT
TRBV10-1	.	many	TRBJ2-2	CASSESGQGNTGELFF	TGCGCCAGCAGTGAGTCGGGCCAGGGGAACACCGGGGAGCTGTTTTTT
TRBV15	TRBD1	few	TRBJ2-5	CATSRRGGGETQYF	TGTGCCACCAGCAGACGAGGGGGCGGAGAGACCCAGTACTTC
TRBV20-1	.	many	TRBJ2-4	CSAQTGSRGGKNIQYF	TGCAGTGCCCAGACAGGGAGTAGAGGGGGGAAAAACATTCAGTACTTC
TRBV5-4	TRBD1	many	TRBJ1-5	CASSFGPGTGGDQPQHF	TGTGCCAGCAGCTTCGGCCCCGGGACAGGGGGCGATCAGCCCCAGCATTTT
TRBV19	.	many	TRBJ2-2	CASSIGEGELFF	TGTGCCAGTAGTATTGGCGAGGGGGAGCTGTTTTTT
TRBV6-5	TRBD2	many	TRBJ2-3	CASSSLSGRVADTQYF	TGTGCCAGCAGTTCCCTAAGCGGGAGGGTTGCAGATACGCAGTATTTT
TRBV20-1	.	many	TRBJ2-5	CSAPWQGAETQYF	TGCAGTGCTCCCTGGCAGGGAGCAGAGACCCAGTACTTC
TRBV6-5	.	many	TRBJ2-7	CASSSAGPLGPYEQYF	TGTGCCAGCAGTTCGGCGGGACCACTAGGCCCCTACGAGCAGTACTTC
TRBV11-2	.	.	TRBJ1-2	CASSSEGYGYTF	TGTGCCAGCAGCTCGGAGGGTTACGGCTACACCTTC
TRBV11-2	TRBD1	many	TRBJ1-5	CASSSGDRERNQPQHF	TGTGCCAGCAGCTCCGGGGACAGGGAGCGCAATCAGCCCCAGCATTTT
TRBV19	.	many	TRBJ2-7	CASSMGQGFLVHEQYF	TGTGCCAGTAGTATGGGCCAGGGGTTTTTGGTCCACGAGCAGTACTTC
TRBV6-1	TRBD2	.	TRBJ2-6	CASRERTSLSSGANVLTF	TGTGCCAGCAGGGAAAGGACTAGCCTGAGCTCTGGGGCCAACGTCCTGACTTTC
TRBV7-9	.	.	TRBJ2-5	CASSSQDTGYQETQYF	TGTGCCAGCAGCTCCCAAGACACAGGGTACCAAGAGACCCAGTACTTC
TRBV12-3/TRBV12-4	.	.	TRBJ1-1	CASSPGGGSRLEAFF	TGTGCCAGCAGCCCCGGTGGGGGCTCTCGCTTAGAAGCTTTCTTT
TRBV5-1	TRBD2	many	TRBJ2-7	CASSLVGLAVNEQYF	TGCGCCAGCAGCTTGGTGGGACTAGCCGTTAACGAGCAGTACTTC
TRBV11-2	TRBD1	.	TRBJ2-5	CASSPPGQGVGRETQYF	TGTGCCAGCAGCCCCCCGGGACAGGGAGTGGGTCGAGAGACCCAGTACTTC
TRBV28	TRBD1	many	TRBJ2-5	CASSFSGQGAKETQYF	TGTGCCAGCAGTTTTTCGGGACAGGGGGCTAAAGAGACCCAGTACTTC
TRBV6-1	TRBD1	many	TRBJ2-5	CASRTTGGEETQYF	TGTGCCAGCAGGACTACAGGGGGTGAAGAGACCCAGTACTTC
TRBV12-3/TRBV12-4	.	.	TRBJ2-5	CASSSHWTQYF	TGTGCCAGCAGTTCTCACTGGACCCAGTACTTC
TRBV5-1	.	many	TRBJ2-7	CASSLWNELVTYEQYF	TGCGCCAGCAGCTTGTGGAACGAGCTCGTTACCTACGAGCAGTACTTC
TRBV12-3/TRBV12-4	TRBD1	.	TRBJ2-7	CASSPFTVTGDEQYF	TGTGCCAGCAGTCCGTTCACCGTGACAGGGGACGAGCAGTACTTC
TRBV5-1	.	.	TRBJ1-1	CASSLVPSGSRGTEAFF	TGCGCCAGCAGCTTGGTCCCTTCAGGGTCGCGGGGCACTGAAGCTTTCTTT
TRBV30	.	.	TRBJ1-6	CAWTTGLSSYNSPLHF	TGTGCCTGGACCACGGGACTGAGCTCCTATAATTCACCCCTCCACTTT
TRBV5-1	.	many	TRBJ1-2	CASSLDRDGYTF	TGCGCCAGCAGCTTGGACAGGGATGGCTACACCTTC
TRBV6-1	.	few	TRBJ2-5	CASSEVWPAETQYF	TGTGCCAGCAGTGAAGTATGGCCGGCAGAGACCCAGTACTTC
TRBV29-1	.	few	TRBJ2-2	CSARTGLANTGELFF	TGCAGCGCTAGAACAGGGCTAGCGAACACCGGGGAGCTGTTTTTT
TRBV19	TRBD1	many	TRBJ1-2	CASSIATGTGGYGYTF	TGTGCCAGTAGTATAGCGACCGGGACAGGGGGCTATGGCTACACCTTC
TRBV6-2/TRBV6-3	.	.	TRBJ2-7	CASSYYGNYEQYF	TGTGCCAGCAGTTACTACGGGAATTACGAGCAGTACTTC